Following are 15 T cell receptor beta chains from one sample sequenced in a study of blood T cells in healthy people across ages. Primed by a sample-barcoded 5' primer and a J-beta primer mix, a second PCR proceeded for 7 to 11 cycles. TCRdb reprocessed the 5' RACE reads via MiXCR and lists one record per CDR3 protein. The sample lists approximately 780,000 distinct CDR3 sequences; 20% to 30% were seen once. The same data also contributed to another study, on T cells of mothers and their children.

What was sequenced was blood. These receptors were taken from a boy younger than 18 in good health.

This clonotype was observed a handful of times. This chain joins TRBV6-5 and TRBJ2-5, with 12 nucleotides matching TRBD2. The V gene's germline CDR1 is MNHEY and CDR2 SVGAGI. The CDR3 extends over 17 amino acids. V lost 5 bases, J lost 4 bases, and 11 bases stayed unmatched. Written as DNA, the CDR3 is TGTGCCAGCAGTACTTCCTCTAGCGGGGGGGCCCGAGAGACCCAGTACTTC. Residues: CASSTSSSGGARETQYF.

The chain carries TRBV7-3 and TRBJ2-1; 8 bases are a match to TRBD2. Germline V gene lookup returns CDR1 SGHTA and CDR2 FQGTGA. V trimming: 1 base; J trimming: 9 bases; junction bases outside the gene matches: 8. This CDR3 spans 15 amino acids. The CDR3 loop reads CASSLRGLGYSEQFF. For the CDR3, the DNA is TGTGCCAGCAGCTTAAGGGGACTAGGATATTCTGAGCAGTTCTTC.

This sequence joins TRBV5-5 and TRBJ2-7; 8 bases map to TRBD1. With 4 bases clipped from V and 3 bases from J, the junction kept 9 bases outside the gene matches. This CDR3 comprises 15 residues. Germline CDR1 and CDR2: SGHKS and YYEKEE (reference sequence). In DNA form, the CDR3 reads TGTGCCAGCAGCAAACCCGGACAGGGAGTCTACGAGCAGTACTTC. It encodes CASSKPGQGVYEQYF.

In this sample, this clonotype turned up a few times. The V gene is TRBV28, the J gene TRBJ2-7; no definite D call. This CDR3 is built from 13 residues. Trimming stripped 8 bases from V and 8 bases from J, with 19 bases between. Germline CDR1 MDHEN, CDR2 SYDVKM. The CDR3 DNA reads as TGTGCCAGCGGCACAACTACCCTACGACAGCAGTACTTC. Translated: CASGTTTLRQQYF.

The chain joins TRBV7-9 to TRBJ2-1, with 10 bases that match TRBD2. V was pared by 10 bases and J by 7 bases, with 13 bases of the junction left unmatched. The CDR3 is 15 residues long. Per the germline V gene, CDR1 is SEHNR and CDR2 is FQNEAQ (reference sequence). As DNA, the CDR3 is TGTGCCATTAGGGAGAGCGGGGGGGCCTCAAATGAGCAGTTCTTC. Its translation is CAIRESGGASNEQFF.

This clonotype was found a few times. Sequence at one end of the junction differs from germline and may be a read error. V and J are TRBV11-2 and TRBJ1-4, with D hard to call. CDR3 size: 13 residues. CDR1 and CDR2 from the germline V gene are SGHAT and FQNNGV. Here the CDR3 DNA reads TGTGCCAGCAGCTTGAGGCGAAATGAAAAACTGCTTTTT. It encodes CASSLRRNEKLLF.

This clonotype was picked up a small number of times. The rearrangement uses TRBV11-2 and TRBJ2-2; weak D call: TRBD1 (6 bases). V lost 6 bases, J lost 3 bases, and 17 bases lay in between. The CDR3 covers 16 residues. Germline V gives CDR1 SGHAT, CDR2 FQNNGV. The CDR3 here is CASRTSGAKDTGELFF. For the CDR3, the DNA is TGTGCCAGCAGAACATCAGGGGCGAAGGACACCGGGGAGCTGTTTTTT.

The CDR3 DNA follows: TGTGCCAGCAGCCCCCGTTACCCGGACAGTCTGGGCCATCATGAGCAGTTCTTC. This gives the protein CASSPRYPDSLGHHEQFF. The chain uses TRBV7-2 and TRBJ2-1; tentative D call: TRBD1 (6 bases). V dropped 5 bases and J dropped 8 bases, with 28 bases sitting between them. This CDR3 has 18 residues. Germline V lookup: CDR1 SGHTA, CDR2 FQGNSA.

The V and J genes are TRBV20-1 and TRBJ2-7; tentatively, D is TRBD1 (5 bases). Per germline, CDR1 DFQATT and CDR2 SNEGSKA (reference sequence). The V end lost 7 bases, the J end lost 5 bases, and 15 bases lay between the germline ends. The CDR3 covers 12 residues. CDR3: CSGQGDWNEQYF. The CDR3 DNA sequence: TGCAGTGGTCAAGGGGATTGGAACGAGCAGTACTTC.

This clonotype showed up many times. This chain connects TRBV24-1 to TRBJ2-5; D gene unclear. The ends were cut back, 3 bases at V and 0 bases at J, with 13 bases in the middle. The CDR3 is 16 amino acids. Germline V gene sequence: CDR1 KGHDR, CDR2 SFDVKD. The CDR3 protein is CATSDGRPKYQETQYF. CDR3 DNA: TGTGCCACCAGTGATGGCAGGCCGAAGTACCAAGAGACCCAGTACTTC.

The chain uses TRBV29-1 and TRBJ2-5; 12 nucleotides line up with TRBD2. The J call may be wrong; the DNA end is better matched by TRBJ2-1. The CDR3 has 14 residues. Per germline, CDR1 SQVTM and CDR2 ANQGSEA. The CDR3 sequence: CSGRRLAGDNEQFF. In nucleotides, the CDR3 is TGCAGCGGCCGACGACTAGCGGGGGACAATGAGCAGTTCTTC.

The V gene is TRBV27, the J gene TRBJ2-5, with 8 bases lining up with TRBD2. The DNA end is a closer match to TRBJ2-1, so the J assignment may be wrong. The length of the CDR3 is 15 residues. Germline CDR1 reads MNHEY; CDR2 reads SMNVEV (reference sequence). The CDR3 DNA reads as TGTGCCAGCAGTTTCTTGCGGGGGGTATACAATGAGCAGTTCTTC. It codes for CASSFLRGVYNEQFF.

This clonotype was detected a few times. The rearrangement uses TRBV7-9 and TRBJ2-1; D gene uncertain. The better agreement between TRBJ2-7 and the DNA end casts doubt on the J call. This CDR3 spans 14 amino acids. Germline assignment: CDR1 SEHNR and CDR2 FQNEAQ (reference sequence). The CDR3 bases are TGTGCCAGCAGCTACAAGGGCAACTCCTACGAGCAGTACTTC. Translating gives CASSYKGNSYEQYF.

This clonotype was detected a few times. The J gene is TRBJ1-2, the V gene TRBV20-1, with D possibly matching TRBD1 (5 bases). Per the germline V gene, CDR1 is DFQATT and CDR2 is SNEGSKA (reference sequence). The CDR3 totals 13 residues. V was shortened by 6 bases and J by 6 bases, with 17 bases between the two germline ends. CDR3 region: CSASTPGFNGYTF. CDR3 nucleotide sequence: TGCAGTGCCAGTACTCCAGGGTTCAATGGCTACACCTTC.

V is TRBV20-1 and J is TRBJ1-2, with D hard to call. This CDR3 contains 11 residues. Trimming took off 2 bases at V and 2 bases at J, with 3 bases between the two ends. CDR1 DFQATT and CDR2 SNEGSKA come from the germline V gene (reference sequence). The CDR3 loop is CSARQNYGYTF. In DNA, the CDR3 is TGCAGTGCTAGACAGAACTATGGCTACACCTTC.